A selection of T cell receptor beta chains follows, all from one sample in a study of regulatory T cells in long-lasting Graves disease. TCRdb reanalysed the multiplex PCR reads using MiXCR and keeps one entry per CDR3 protein. The data contain a few hundred thousand distinct CDR3 sequences, roughly 25% of them singletons. The input for sequencing was peripheral blood mononuclear cells (PBMCs), taken when the disease was refractory, from a patient treated with antithyroid drugs. The origin of the receptors is a woman between 35 and 50 years old with Graves disease. The CDR3 runs from the conserved cysteine through the conserved F or W. The D gene is left open where the match is weak. Clone size is shown for a subset of rows, as once, few, many or a class of expanded clone.

J gene	V gene	D gene	clone size	CDR3 protein	CDR3 DNA
TRBJ1-4	TRBV19	.	few	CASTAGTTNEKLFF	TGTGCCAGTACCGCCGGGACAACGAATGAAAAACTGTTTTTT
TRBJ2-5	TRBV9	.	.	CASSVGFGTKETQYF	TGTGCCAGCAGCGTAGGGTTCGGAACCAAAGAGACCCAGTACTTC
TRBJ2-1	TRBV6-2/TRBV6-3	.	.	CASSMFGSDEQFF	TGTGCCAGCAGTATGTTTGGTTCTGATGAGCAGTTCTTC
TRBJ2-7	TRBV7-6	.	many	CASSLVSDYEQYF	TGTGCCAGCAGCTTAGTTTCGGATTACGAGCAGTACTTC
TRBJ1-5	TRBV19	TRBD1	.	CASSTTGQGLRPQHF	TGTGCCAGTAGTACGACGGGACAGGGGTTGAGGCCCCAGCATTTT
TRBJ2-1	TRBV3-1	TRBD2	.	CASSQDAGGPYNEQFF	TGTGCCAGCAGCCAAGATGCGGGAGGGCCTTACAATGAGCAGTTCTTC
TRBJ2-7	TRBV27	.	.	CASSYSGPSGFHEQYF	TGTGCCAGCTCATACTCAGGGCCCAGCGGCTTTCACGAGCAGTACTTC
TRBJ2-4	TRBV6-9	.	.	CASSLGDPLAKNIQYF	TGTGCCAGCAGTTTGGGAGATCCCTTAGCCAAAAACATTCAGTACTTC
TRBJ1-1	TRBV29-1	.	.	CSVDLPPRGLMNTEAFF	TGCAGCGTTGATCTCCCCCCCCGGGGGCTTATGAACACTGAAGCTTTCTTT
TRBJ1-6	TRBV28	.	many	CASSRQATGYNSPLHF	TGTGCCAGCAGTCGACAGGCAACGGGCTATAATTCACCCCTCCACTTT
TRBJ2-7	TRBV2	.	many	CASSSRTYEQYF	TGTGCCAGCAGTTCCAGAACCTACGAGCAGTACTTC
TRBJ2-7	TRBV11-2	.	many	CASSLGMREYF	TGTGCCAGCAGCTTAGGTATGAGAGAGTACTTC
TRBJ2-7	TRBV12-3/TRBV12-4	TRBD2	many	CASSFSGAGEQYF	TGTGCCAGCAGTTTTTCGGGAGCGGGGGAGCAGTACTTC
TRBJ2-2	TRBV19	.	.	CATSGTQDRELFF	TGTGCCACCTCCGGGACTCAAGACCGGGAGCTGTTTTTT
TRBJ2-7	TRBV6-2/TRBV6-3	.	many	CASSYLDEQYF	TGTGCCAGCAGTTACTTGGACGAGCAGTACTTC
TRBJ2-6	TRBV28	.	.	CASSLGGQFSGANVLTF	TGTGCCAGCAGTTTAGGTGGACAGTTCTCTGGGGCCAACGTCCTGACTTTC
TRBJ2-2	TRBV28	TRBD2	few	CASSPIRKTSGDTGELFF	TGTGCCAGCAGCCCAATAAGAAAGACTAGCGGGGACACCGGGGAGCTGTTTTTT
TRBJ1-4	TRBV28	TRBD1	many	CASSFRGRPEKLFF	TGTGCCAGCAGTTTTAGGGGGCGGCCTGAAAAACTGTTTTTT